This T cell receptor beta chain emerged from a study of cytomegalovirus exposure and HLA in healthy donors. The CDR3 runs to 15 residues. CDR1 is KGHSH, CDR2 LQKENI, per germline. V gave up 1 base and J gave up 7 bases, with 16 bases separating them. The PCR made use of 60 Vbeta and 13 Jbeta primers. Profiled with immunoSEQ multiplex PCR; TCRdb holds only in-frame clones, not every one. The top ten hold roughly 1.5% of the sample, which has about 160,000 clones, under 90% seen once. Overall study findings and caveats: No immune exposure information besides CMV serostatus was available.

Despite likely unrecorded immune exposures, the donors were nominally healthy at the time of sampling. In regard to this clone: Its specificity is unknown.

The sample consisted of PBMCs. The chain links TRBV18 to TRBJ1-1, with a weak D call TRBD1 (6 bases). The receptor was derived from a male donor in good health and CMV-seronegative. The CDR3 DNA reads as TGTGCCAGCTCACCACGTTCCGGGACACAGAATGAAGCTTTCTTT. Translating it yields CASSPRSGTQNEAFF.